This T cell receptor beta chain emerged from a study of beta chain features in type 1 diabetes (dated by TCRdb to 2017 to 2018). Looking at the study overall: Mean age, gender distribution, total cell number and subset yield did not differ between patients and healthy donors. A total of roughly 100 million sorted cells were examined across all samples, and a strong correlation was observed between cell number per subset and RNA yield. Regulatory and stem cell-like memory subsets were obtained from only 8 patients and about eight healthy donors, while naive and central memory subsets were obtained from all 28 donors. The study compared the TCRB repertoires of sorted circulating CD4+ T cell subsets in recently diagnosed type 1 diabetes patients with those in matched healthy donors.

Each donor gave one peripheral blood draw, approximately 0.11 L on average, collected into heparinised tubes. Using a panel that included CD45RO, CCR7, CD25, CD127, CD95 and CD27, naive, central memory, regulatory and stem cell-like memory CD4+ T cells were sorted on a BD FACSAria II. Every sorted population had a purity above 95%. PBMCs were isolated immediately by Lymphoprep density gradient centrifugation and stained directly without culture. So that batch effects would be minimized, each experiment stained and sorted samples in pairs, pairing one healthy donor with one patient. Results the study describes overall, beyond this receptor: Because small numbers of individuals were included in the HLA sub-analyses, any influence of HLA type on TCRB rearrangement was left unresolved. At VDJ recombination sites, type 1 diabetes patients had fewer insertions and more deleted nucleotides, which implies abnormalities in thymic rearrangement. Naive, central memory and regulatory TCRB repertoires appeared to be more similar among patients than among healthy donors. Because cDNA was sequenced instead of genomic DNA, activated cells with high expression could be over-represented, although the groups did not differ in activation or CD3 levels. A moderate but significant shortening of TCRB CDR3 length was observed in type 1 diabetes patients in all four CD4+ subsets. PCR might favor shorter templates, but patient and control samples were amplified and corrected together, so any skew would affect both groups equally.

On this clone: Its target antigen remains unknown. Base quality data are lacking; no much larger clone is found one base away.

The High Capacity cDNA Reverse Transcription Kit was used to reverse transcribe all of the isolated RNA, meaning that expressed TCRB transcripts were what got sequenced. Naive, central memory and regulatory T cell samples underwent deep immunoSEQ sequencing, averaging roughly 3.3 million total reads per sample. After sorted cells were lysed in RLT buffer, RNA was extracted with DNase-treated RNeasy Micro or Mini kits, with the choice depending on cell number. To prevent cross-contamination, each cell subset was processed individually, whereas patient and healthy donor samples were processed jointly. The immunoSEQ multiplex PCR was used to amplify TCRB sequences from cDNA, generating 87-bp fragments that spanned the CDR3 region. Sequencing of the amplicons was done on the Illumina HiSeq platform. The published analysis was carried out like this. Synthetic template baselines were used to correct PCR bias computationally, reads within Hamming distance 2 were collapsed, and singletons that could not be merged were discarded. Reads were aligned to IMGT to assign V, D and J genes, CDR3 length, and insertions or deletions at six rearrangement sites. Clonotype counts were normalized to sorted cell number within each subset before computing true diversity and Gini coefficients with the tcR R package. Repertoire sharing was quantified using the overlap coefficient calculated on TCRB nucleotide sequences. Out-of-frame TCRB sequences from naive cells were analyzed as a proxy for the pre-selection repertoire. TCRdb limited this immuneACCESS table to in-frame rearrangements with V and J called. A share of clones is missing; checked studies link under half to unresolved V genes, and the rest is unexplained. D and trimming were read from the DNA, whereas the V and J calls and clone size are those reported in that table. This sample comprises hundreds of thousands of clones, around 15% of them detected only once. Roughly 0.04% of the sample rests with the top ten.

The sample taken for sequencing was naive CD4+ T cells from blood. The cell subset or site label on this specimen signifies: true naive CD4+ T cells. The clonotype originates from a man aged 18 to 29 with type 1 diabetes.

DNA sequence: TGTGCCTGGATGGCAGACCAATACACTGAAGCTTTCTTT. Its protein is CAWMADQYTEAFF. The chain employs TRBV30 and TRBJ1-1; the D gene lacks a confident call. The CDR3 holds 13 amino acids from the cysteine to the phenylalanine. Left in the record is the CDR3 DNA by itself, 39 bases read in frame from the first base. V is clipped by 4 bases and J by 3 bases, and the sequence between their germline boundaries is 12 bases long. From the germline V gene (reference sequence), CDR1 is GTSNPN and CDR2 is SVGIG.